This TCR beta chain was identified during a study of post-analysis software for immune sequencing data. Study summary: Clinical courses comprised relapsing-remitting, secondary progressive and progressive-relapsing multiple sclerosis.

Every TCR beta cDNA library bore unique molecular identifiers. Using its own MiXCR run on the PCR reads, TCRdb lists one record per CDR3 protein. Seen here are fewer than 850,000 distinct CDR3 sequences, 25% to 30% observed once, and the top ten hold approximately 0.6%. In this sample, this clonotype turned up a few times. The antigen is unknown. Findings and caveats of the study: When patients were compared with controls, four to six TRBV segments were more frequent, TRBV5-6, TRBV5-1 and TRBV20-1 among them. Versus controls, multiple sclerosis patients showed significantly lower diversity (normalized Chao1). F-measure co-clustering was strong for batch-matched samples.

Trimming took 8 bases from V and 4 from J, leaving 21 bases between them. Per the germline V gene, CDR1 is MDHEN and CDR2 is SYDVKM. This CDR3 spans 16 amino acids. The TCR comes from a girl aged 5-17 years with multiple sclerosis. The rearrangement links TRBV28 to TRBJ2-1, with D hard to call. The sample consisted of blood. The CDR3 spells CASAPQSGGPYNEQFF. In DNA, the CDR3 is TGTGCCAGCGCGCCGCAGTCGGGCGGTCCATACAATGAGCAGTTCTTC.